This T cell receptor (beta chain) was recorded in a study of T cells in Graves' hyperthyroidism and ophthalmopathy (dated by TCRdb to the late 2010s). For the wider study: Peripheral blood samples were taken at initial diagnosis, before any treatment was given. After blood sampling, hyperthyroidism patients were treated with methimazole at a starting dose of 30 mg daily, and ophthalmopathy patients were treated with high-dose intravenous methylprednisolone. In about 6 Graves' hyperthyroidism patients, the study also compared T-cell repertoires from thyroid tissue with T-cell repertoires from blood. The 100 discovery patients were divided at random into training and test sets in a 7:3 ratio. Prospective prediction of ophthalmopathy was tested in an independent validation cohort of approximately 19 hyperthyroidism patients and 17 patients who later progressed to ophthalmopathy. According to the paper, TCR Vbeta CDR3 sequencing was carried out on about 140 peripheral blood samples, which came from approximately 41 ophthalmopathy, 70 to 80 hyperthyroidism and roughly 17 progressor patients. To identify TCR V-J signatures that set the groups apart, the researchers used a discovery cohort of about a hundred patients, made up of 40 to 45 with Graves' ophthalmopathy and 55 to 65 with stable Graves' hyperthyroidism.

Stable Graves' hyperthyroidism was defined as no progression to ophthalmopathy during 18 months of follow-up. Hyperthyroidism patients were newly diagnosed, had a disease duration of under 2 months, and were aged 18 to 65 years. Any patient with an uncontrolled infection, another autoimmune disease, pregnancy or lactation was excluded. Clinical symptoms, serum thyroxine and TRAb, thyroid ultrasound, and orbital computed tomography formed the basis for the diagnoses. PBMCs were isolated from 7.5 to 10 ml of fresh peripheral blood by Ficoll-Paque density gradient centrifugation. Total RNA was extracted with Trizol reagent, and quality was checked on an Agilent 2100 Bioanalyzer. This clonotype was picked up many times. No antigen is known for it. Base quality data are lacking; no much larger clone is found one base away. Amplification of TCR beta CDR3 regions was carried out from RNA transcripts. The first round of RT-PCR for the TCR CDR3 was performed with the HTBI primer set and the Qiagen OneStep RT-PCR kit. Libraries were constructed in a second round of multiplex PCR, after which size selection and purification were performed. Libraries were sequenced paired-end with 100 bp reads on an Illumina HiSeq2000. Turning to the authors' computational methods: SOAPnuke was used to process the raw data, removing reads that contained adapters or uncalled bases, had a mean Phred below 15, or lacked an exact match to the constant primer or identifier. COPE v1.2.5 was used to merge high-quality paired reads, and clonotypes were defined as unique nucleotide sequences. MiTCR v1.1 was used to align clonotypes to the IMGT TRBV, TRBD and TRBJ reference segments. The analysis was restricted to V-J combinations with a frequency above 0.0001, which together covered about 99% of the repertoires. The TCS score was defined as F50 (clonal expansion) divided by E x V (chaos), with BLOSUM62-based TCRdist calculated between CDR3 peptides within each V-J. Welch's t-statistics and random forest reduced just over 500 V-J features to about 13, which were used in a naive Bayes classifier (R e1071). The public reads were quality trimmed at Q25 with fastp and then assembled into clones with MiXCR by TCRdb, keeping productive beta chains. Each CDR3 protein gets just one entry, which takes the most common genes and DNA from the rows behind it. The V and J calls here are based on TCRdb, not the publication. A total of hundreds of thousands of distinct CDR3 sequences appear in this sample, around 15% of them only once. The ten biggest clones cover approximately 3.9% of the sample.

What the work shows at the level of the full study, not this receptor alone: Ophthalmopathy was separated from stable hyperthyroidism by a 13 V-J signature model, with 85% to 90% sensitivity and around 81% specificity obtained in cross-validation and 80%/75% obtained in testing. During validation, the model predicted progression to ophthalmopathy a median of approximately 6 months ahead of onset, with around 71% sensitivity and about 75% specificity. No statistical method was used to fix the sample size in advance, and group allocation was not hidden from the investigators. Most expanded thyroid clonotypes (frequency above 0.001) were also detected in blood, suggesting blood repertoires may reflect thyroid immune responses.

Sequencing input: blood. The clonotype originates from a woman aged 25 to 39 with Graves' hyperthyroidism.

In nucleotide form, the sequence is TGTGCCAGTAGTATCGGGAACACTGAAGCTTTCTTT. Translated, it gives CASSIGNTEAFF. The receptor chain draws on TRBV19 and TRBJ1-1, with the D gene too uncertain to name. The CDR1 and CDR2 encoded by the germline V gene (reference sequence) are LNHDA and SQIVND. From the cysteine up to the phenylalanine, the CDR3 has a length of 12 residues. The entry retains the CDR3 DNA only, 36 bases that are in frame from base 1. At the junction V is shortened by 3 bases and J by 1 base, with 3 bases in between.